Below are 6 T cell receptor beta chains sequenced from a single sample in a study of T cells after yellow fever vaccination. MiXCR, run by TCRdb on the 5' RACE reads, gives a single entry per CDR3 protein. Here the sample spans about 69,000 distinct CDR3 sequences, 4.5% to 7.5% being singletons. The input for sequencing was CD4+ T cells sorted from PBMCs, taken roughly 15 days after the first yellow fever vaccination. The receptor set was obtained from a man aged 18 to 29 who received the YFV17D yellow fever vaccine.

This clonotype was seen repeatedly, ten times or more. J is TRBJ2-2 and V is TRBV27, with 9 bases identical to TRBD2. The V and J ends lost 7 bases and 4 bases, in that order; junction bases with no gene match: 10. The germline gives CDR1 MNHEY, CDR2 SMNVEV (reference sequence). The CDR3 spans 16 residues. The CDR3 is CASTSRGLASTGELFF. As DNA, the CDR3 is TGTGCCAGCACCTCGAGGGGACTAGCAAGCACCGGGGAGCTGTTTTTT.

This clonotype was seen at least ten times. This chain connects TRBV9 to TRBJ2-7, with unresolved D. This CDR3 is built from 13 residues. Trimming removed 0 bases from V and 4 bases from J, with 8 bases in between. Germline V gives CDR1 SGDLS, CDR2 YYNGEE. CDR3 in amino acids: CASSVAGPYEQYV. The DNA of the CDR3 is TGTGCCAGCAGCGTAGCGGGCCCTTACGAGCAGTACGTC.

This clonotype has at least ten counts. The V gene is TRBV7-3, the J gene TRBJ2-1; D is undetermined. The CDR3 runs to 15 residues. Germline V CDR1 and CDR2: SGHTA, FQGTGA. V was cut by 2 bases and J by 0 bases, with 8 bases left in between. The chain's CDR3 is CASSLYGNSYNEQFF. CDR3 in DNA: TGTGCCAGCAGCTTATACGGAAACTCCTACAATGAGCAGTTCTTC.

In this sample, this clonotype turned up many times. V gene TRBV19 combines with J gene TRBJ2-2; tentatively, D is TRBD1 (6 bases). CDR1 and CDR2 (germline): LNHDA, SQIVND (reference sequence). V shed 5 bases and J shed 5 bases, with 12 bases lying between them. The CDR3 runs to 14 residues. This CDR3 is CASSVTGETGELFF. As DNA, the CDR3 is TGTGCCAGTAGTGTGACAGGCGAAACCGGGGAGCTGTTTTTT.

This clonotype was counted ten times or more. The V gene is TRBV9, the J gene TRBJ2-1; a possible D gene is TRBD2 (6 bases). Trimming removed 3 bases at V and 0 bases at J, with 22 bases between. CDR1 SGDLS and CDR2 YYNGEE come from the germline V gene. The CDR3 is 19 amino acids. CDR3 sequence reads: CASSEPPWTNRSSYNEQFF. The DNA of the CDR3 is TGTGCCAGCAGCGAGCCGCCATGGACTAACAGGAGCTCCTACAATGAGCAGTTCTTC.

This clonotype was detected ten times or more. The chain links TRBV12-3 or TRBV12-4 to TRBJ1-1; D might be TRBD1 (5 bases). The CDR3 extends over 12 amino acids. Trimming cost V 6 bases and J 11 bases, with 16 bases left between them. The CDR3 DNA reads TGTGCCAGCAGCCCCCGGGGCAGGAGGGCTTTCTTT. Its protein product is CASSPRGRRAFF.